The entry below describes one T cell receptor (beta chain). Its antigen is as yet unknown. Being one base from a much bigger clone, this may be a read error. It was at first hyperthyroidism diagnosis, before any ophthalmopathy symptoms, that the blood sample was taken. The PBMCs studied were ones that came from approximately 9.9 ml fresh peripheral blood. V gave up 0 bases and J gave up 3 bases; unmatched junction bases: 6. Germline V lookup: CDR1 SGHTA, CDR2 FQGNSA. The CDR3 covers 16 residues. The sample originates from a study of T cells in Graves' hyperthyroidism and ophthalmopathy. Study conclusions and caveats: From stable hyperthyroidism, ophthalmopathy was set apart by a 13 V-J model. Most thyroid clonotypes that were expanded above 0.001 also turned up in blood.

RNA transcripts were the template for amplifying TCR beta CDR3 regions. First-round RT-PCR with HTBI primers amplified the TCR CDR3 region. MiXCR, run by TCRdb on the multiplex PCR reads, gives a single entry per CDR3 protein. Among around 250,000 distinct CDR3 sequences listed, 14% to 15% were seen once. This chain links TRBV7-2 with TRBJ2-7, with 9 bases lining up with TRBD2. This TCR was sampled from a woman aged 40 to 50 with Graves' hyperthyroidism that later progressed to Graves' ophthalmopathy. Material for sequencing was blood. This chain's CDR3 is CASSLAAASGIYEQYV. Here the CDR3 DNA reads TGTGCCAGCAGCTTAGCGGCGGCTAGCGGGATCTACGAGCAGTACGTC.